The entry below describes one T cell receptor beta chain. Its specificity is unknown. The source of the sample is a study of T cells in localized non-small cell lung cancer. Broader study findings: Longer overall survival was associated with a higher density of T cells in the blood. Sequencing was restricted to one tumor region; therefore, heterogeneity remains possible.

V gave up 2 bases and J gave up 4 bases, with 5 bases separating them. The CDR3 sequence is 12 residues long. Per the germline V gene, CDR1 is GTSNPN and CDR2 is SVGIG (reference sequence). Only in-frame clones appear in the TCRdb table, and some are missing; sequencing was by immunoSEQ multiplex PCR. This table has around 7,200 clones, over 85% appearing once. The TCR sequence derives from a woman aged 35 to 69 with stage I lung adenocarcinoma. This specimen was peripheral blood, taken before any cancer treatment. This chain links TRBV30 with TRBJ2-2; D remains ambiguous. CDR3 in DNA: TGTGCCTGGAGTAAGGGCACCGGGGAGCTGTTTTTT. Residues: CAWSKGTGELFF.